The next 10 T cell receptor beta chains were all read from a single sample in a study of T cells in Graves' hyperthyroidism and ophthalmopathy. Using RNA transcripts as the source, TCR beta CDR3 regions were amplified. Using the HTBI primer set, a first-round RT-PCR was run on the TCR CDR3. TCRdb ran MiXCR on the multiplex PCR reads and lists one entry per CDR3 protein. This sample has around 580,000 distinct CDR3 sequences, with about 45% found just once. The sequenced sample was peripheral blood or thyroid tissue (not recorded which). These receptors all come from a woman aged 18-30 years with Graves' hyperthyroidism.

Concerning this clonotype: This may come from a read error, since a much larger clone is one base off. As DNA, the CDR3 is TGCAGCGTTGGAGATCGCGGACAGACTTCCTATGGCTACACCTTC. It translates to CSVGDRGQTSYGYTF. The chain uses TRBV29-1 and TRBJ1-2; TRBD1 might be the D (6 bases). The V end lost 4 bases, the J end lost 4 bases, and 19 bases lay between the germline ends. Germline CDR1 reads SQVTM; CDR2 reads ANQGSEA. The length of the CDR3 is 15 residues.

The genes are TRBV2 and TRBJ1-4; D ambiguous. The CDR3 runs 12 residues. V shed 4 bases and J shed 7 bases, with 7 bases lying between them. Per the germline V gene, CDR1 is SNHLY and CDR2 is FYNNEI. DNA of the CDR3: TGTGCCAGCAGTGGGGTTCGTGAAAAACTGTTTTTT. Its translation is CASSGVREKLFF.

Remarks on this clonotype: An end of the junction does not agree with germline; a read error may underlie this. CDR3: CASSGGRMNTIYF. The CDR3 nucleotides are TGTGCCAGCAGCGGGGGACGGATGAACACCATATATTTT. The chain recombines TRBV5-1 with TRBJ1-3, with D possibly being TRBD1 (5 bases). This CDR3 is 13 amino acids long. Germline CDR1 is SGHRS and CDR2 is YFSETQ. Supplemented by reference TRBV5-1 and TRBJ1-3, the full variable domain reads KAGVTQTPRYLIKTRGQQVTLSCSPISGHRSVSWYQQTPGQGLQFLFEYFSETQRNKGNFPGRFSGRQFSNSRSEMNVSTLELGDSALYLCASSGGRMNTIYFGEGSWLTVV.

Note on this clonotype: Likely a read error: the CDR3 ends without its conserved phenylalanine or tryptophan. The DNA is left out, because the CDR3 cannot be placed on it with certainty; the CDR3 is given as TCRdb lists it. The chain carries TRBV20-1 and TRBJ1-1; the D call TRBD1 from the table was never checked on the DNA. The CDR3 comprises 13 residues, both ends counted. Germline V CDR1 and CDR2: DFQATT, SNEGSKA (reference sequence). CDR3 region: CSPLIGQGAGINY.

Many counts were recorded for this clonotype. The chain employs TRBV7-3 and TRBJ1-1; weak D call: TRBD1 (6 bases). This CDR3 spans 14 amino acids. Between the trimmed V and J ends, which lost 3 bases and 5 bases, there was a span of 13 bases. From germline, CDR1 is SGHTA and CDR2 FQGTGA. This chain's CDR3 is CASSFRDTSTEAFF. DNA of the CDR3: TGTGCCAGCAGCTTTCGGGACACCTCAACTGAAGCTTTCTTT. Looking up the rest from reference TRBV7-3 and TRBJ1-1 gives the full variable domain: GAGVSQTPSNKVTEKGKYVELRCDPISGHTALYWYRQSLGQGPEFLIYFQGTGAADDSGLPNDRFFAVRPEGSVSTLKIQRTERGDSAVYLCASSFRDTSTEAFFGQGTRLTVV.

Of note for this clonotype: A much more abundant neighbour one base away suggests this may be a read error. The chain uses TRBV28 and TRBJ1-4; D remains ambiguous. This CDR3 is built from 12 residues. Germline-derived CDR1 and CDR2 are MDHEN and SYDVKM. The CDR3 DNA sequence: TGTGCCAGCAGTTCCTCAAATGAAAAACTGTCTTTT. Amino acids: CASSSSNEKLSF.

This clonotype was recorded at least ten times. The chain carries TRBV27 and TRBJ2-7; no clear D. Germline V gives CDR1 MNHEY, CDR2 SMNVEV (reference sequence). Deletions cut 4 bases from V and 0 bases from J, with 10 bases between. This CDR3 is built from 14 residues. The CDR3 DNA is TGTGCCAGCAGTTCCGATTGGCACTCCTACGAGCAGTACTTC. Encoded protein: CASSSDWHSYEQYF.

This sequence joins TRBV25-1 and TRBJ2-1, with 10 nucleotides matching TRBD2. With V trimmed by 1 base and J by 0 bases, 0 bases remained unmatched. Germline V gene lookup returns CDR1 MGHDK and CDR2 SYGVNS. The CDR3 has 16 residues. CDR3 residues: CASSESSGSSYNEQFF. Here the CDR3 DNA reads TGTGCCAGCAGTGAATCTAGCGGGAGCTCCTACAATGAGCAGTTCTTC.

This clonotype came up many times. J is TRBJ2-7 and V is TRBV27; D could derive from TRBD1 or TRBD2 (6 bases each). With 2 bases removed from V and 2 bases from J, the gap between germline ends came to 16 bases. Germline CDR1 MNHEY, CDR2 SMNVEV (reference sequence). The CDR3 totals 16 residues. The CDR3 region has the DNA TGTGCCAGCAGTTTAACTTCGACAGGCGGGGCCTACGAGCAGTACTTC. Amino acids: CASSLTSTGGAYEQYF.

The rearrangement joins TRBV20-1 to TRBJ1-2; 7 bases line up with TRBD1. CDR1 is DFQATT, CDR2 SNEGSKA, per germline (reference sequence). This CDR3 spans 14 amino acids. V dropped 3 bases and J dropped 8; count of bases not matched to a gene: 12. CDR3: CSASLSRGMSGYTF. CDR3 nucleotides: TGCAGTGCTAGTTTGTCCAGGGGGATGTCCGGCTACACCTTC.